One sample yielded the 24 T cell receptor beta chains listed below, sequenced in a study of PD-L1 blockade in urothelial cancer. Sequencing used immunoSEQ multiplex PCR; TCRdb keeps in-frame clones, though not all of them. This sample has under 55,000 clones, with roughly 84% found just once. The sample here was PBMCs, taken around atezolizumab (anti-PD-L1) treatment. The receptors were sampled from a man aged 40-50 years with urothelial cancer.

V usage is TRBV7-9 and J usage is TRBJ1-4; D gene unclear. Per germline, CDR1 SEHNR and CDR2 FQNEAQ (reference sequence). This CDR3 contains 15 residues. V lost 5 bases to trimming and J lost 6 bases, with 16 bases between them. CDR3 residues: CASSPQARWDEKLFF. The CDR3 region has the DNA TGTGCCAGCAGCCCGCAGGCACGTTGGGATGAAAAACTGTTTTTT.

The rearrangement links TRBV11-3 to TRBJ2-4; D is uncertain. Trimming shortened V by 2 bases and J by 5 bases, and 10 bases separated the two germline ends. The CDR3 runs 14 residues. Germline CDR1 SGHNT, CDR2 YENEEA. CDR3: CASSLSGQENIQYF. The CDR3, as DNA: TGTGCCAGCAGCTTAAGTGGGCAGGAAAACATTCAGTACTTC.

The V and J genes are TRBV9 and TRBJ1-2; a weak D match, TRBD1 (5 bases). This CDR3 is built from 15 residues. The germline V gene has CDR1 SGDLS and CDR2 YYNGEE. V was clipped by 4 bases and J by 3 bases, with 16 bases between them. The CDR3 DNA reads as TGTGCCAGCAGCACTTGGGGGGGGGACCACTATGGCTACACCTTC. Its translation: CASSTWGGDHYGYTF.

V and J are TRBV6-5 and TRBJ1-5; D gene uncertain. Trimming pared 1 base from V and 3 bases from J, leaving 10 bases between. This CDR3 comprises 15 residues. Germline V gene lookup returns CDR1 MNHEY and CDR2 SVGAGI. In DNA, the CDR3 is TGTGCCAGCAGTTACTACCCCGGGGACAATCAGCCCCAGCATTTT. It is translated as CASSYYPGDNQPQHF.

The chain couples TRBV9 to TRBJ1-1; D gene unclear. The CDR3 extends over 13 amino acids. Per germline, CDR1 SGDLS and CDR2 YYNGEE. Trimming cost V 0 bases and J 4 bases, with 7 bases left between them. The CDR3 is CASSVVASTEAFF. CDR3 coding DNA: TGTGCCAGCAGCGTAGTAGCTTCCACTGAAGCTTTCTTT.

The chain recombines TRBV28 with TRBJ2-7, with D possibly matching TRBD2 (5 bases). CDR1 is MDHEN and CDR2 is SYDVKM in the germline V gene. The CDR3 contains 15 residues. The V and J ends lost 4 bases and 9 bases respectively, with 22 bases between them. In DNA form, the CDR3 reads TGTGCCAGCAGTTCATCAGCGGTAGTACCTCGGGGGCAGTACTTC. As protein: CASSSSAVVPRGQYF.

This clone was seen more than once but under ten times. The V call is TRBV7-8, the J call TRBJ1-5, with no clear D. Trimming removed 8 bases at V and 7 bases at J, with 15 bases between. Germline V lookup: CDR1 SGHVS, CDR2 FQNEAQ. There are 13 residues in the CDR3. The CDR3 loop is CASSAPKEQPQHF. The CDR3 coding sequence is TGTGCCAGCTCAGCGCCTAAAGAACAGCCCCAGCATTTT.

This chain connects TRBV7-8 to TRBJ1-3; D is unresolved. In germline, CDR1 is SGHVS, CDR2 FQNEAQ. V dropped 0 bases and J dropped 0 bases, with 12 bases sitting between them. This CDR3 has 17 amino acids. In DNA form, the CDR3 reads TGTGCCAGCAGCTTAGCGCCGGCAGGCATCTCTGGAAACACCATATATTTT. Translated: CASSLAPAGISGNTIYF.

V is TRBV4-2 and J is TRBJ2-1; 7 nucleotides align to TRBD2. The CDR3 length is 15 residues. The V gene end was trimmed by 0 bases and the J gene end by 9 bases; junction bases not matched to a gene: 8. Germline V lookup: CDR1 LGHNA, CDR2 YNFKEQ. CDR3 protein: CASSQEGGGSVEQFF. Here the CDR3 DNA reads TGTGCCAGCAGCCAAGAGGGGGGAGGGTCAGTTGAGCAGTTCTTC.

CDR3 nucleotide sequence: TGTGCCAGCAGTTACTCTGCAGGGGGGATCTACGAGCAGTACTTC. This sequence encodes CASSYSAGGIYEQYF. The chain is built from TRBV6-6 and TRBJ2-7; the D gene is possibly TRBD1 (7 bases). This CDR3 is built from 15 residues. The germline V and J ends were trimmed by 0 bases and 3 bases, with 12 bases remaining between them. The germline gives CDR1 MNHNY, CDR2 SVGAGI (reference sequence).

The chain couples TRBV5-8 to TRBJ2-1, with TRBD2 matching over 9 bases. With 4 bases clipped from V and 8 bases from J, the junction kept 19 bases outside the gene matches. From germline, CDR1 is SGHTS and CDR2 YDEGEE. CDR3 length equals 18 residues. The CDR3: CASSALLPSQREDDEQFF. The CDR3 DNA reads TGTGCCAGCAGCGCTCTCCTCCCTAGTCAGCGGGAGGATGATGAGCAGTTCTTC.

J is TRBJ2-2 and V is TRBV18; a weak D match, TRBD1 (6 bases). Trimming shortened V by 3 bases and J by 5 bases, and 13 bases separated the two germline ends. The CDR3 is 15 amino acids. Per germline, CDR1 KGHSH and CDR2 LQKENI. CDR3 bases: TGTGCCAGCTCACCCCCCAGGGGCGGTACCGGGGAGCTGTTTTTT. Amino acid sequence: CASSPPRGGTGELFF.

V and J are TRBV7-8 and TRBJ1-1; 8 bases are shared with TRBD1. The V segment lost 0 bases and the J segment 3 bases; nucleotides outside the gene matches: 3. CDR1 and CDR2 from the germline V gene are SGHVS and FQNEAQ. The CDR3 runs 15 residues. Here the CDR3 DNA reads TGTGCCAGCAGCTTAGCCCCGGGACAGGACACTGAAGCTTTCTTT. Its protein is CASSLAPGQDTEAFF.

In this sample, this clone turned up once. The chain couples TRBV19 to TRBJ2-1; D gene uncertain. This CDR3 has 12 residues. Germline V CDR1 and CDR2: LNHDA, SQIVND (reference sequence). V was pared by 5 bases and J by 9 bases, with 11 bases between. The CDR3 DNA sequence: TGTGCCAGTAGTGGTCTCCACGGTGAGCAGTTCTTC. Its protein product is CASSGLHGEQFF. Drawing the rest from reference TRBV19 and TRBJ2-1, the complete variable domain is DGGITQSPKYLFRKEGQNVTLSCEQNLNHDAMYWYRQDPGQGLRLIYYSQIVNDFQKGDIAEGYSVSREKKESFPLTVTSAQKNPTAFYLCASSGLHGEQFFGPGTRLTVL.

This clone was detected a few times. The CDR3, as DNA: TGTGCCAGCAGCTTAGGGGCTAGCGGGATCGGGGCAGATACGCAGTATTTT. Amino acids: CASSLGASGIGADTQYF. This sequence joins TRBV7-9 and TRBJ2-3, with 9 positions matching TRBD2. Trimming at V came to 1 base and at J to 4 bases, leaving 9 bases not matched to a gene. This CDR3 region has 17 residues. CDR1 SEHNR and CDR2 FQNEAQ come from the germline V gene (reference sequence). Full variable domain (remainder filled in from reference TRBV7-9 and TRBJ2-3): DTGVSQNPRHKITKRGQNVTFRCDPISEHNRLYWYRQTLGQGPEFLTYFQNEAQLEKSRLLSDRFSAERPKGSFSTLEIQRTEQGDSAMYLCASSLGASGIGADTQYFGPGTRLTVL.

The V gene is TRBV7-9, the J gene TRBJ2-1; 14 nucleotides match TRBD2. Germline CDR1 SEHNR, CDR2 FQNEAQ (reference sequence). Germline trimming cut 3 bases from V and 14 bases from J; bases unmatched to any gene: 9. The CDR3 contains 15 residues. In nucleotides, the CDR3 is TGTGCCAGCAGCTTGGCCGGGACTAGCGGGAGCGGAAAGTTCTTC. It translates to CASSLAGTSGSGKFF.

The V gene is TRBV27, the J gene TRBJ2-3; the match to TRBD2 covers 12 bases. The V gene end was trimmed by 1 base and the J gene end by 1 base; junction bases not matched to a gene: 3. The CDR3 runs 17 residues. Germline CDR1 MNHEY, CDR2 SMNVEV (reference sequence). The CDR3 sequence is CASSLLLAGGGTDTQYF. The CDR3 DNA reads TGTGCCAGCAGTTTATTACTAGCGGGAGGAGGCACAGATACGCAGTATTTT.

The chain employs TRBV11-2 and TRBJ2-5; 7 nucleotides match TRBD1. V was pared by 4 bases and J by 0 bases, with 8 bases of the junction left unmatched. The CDR3 has 16 amino acids. The germline V gene encodes CDR1 SGHAT and CDR2 FQNNGV. CDR3 protein: CASSSSGGIDQETQYF. CDR3 DNA sequence: TGTGCCAGCAGCTCCTCAGGGGGTATAGACCAAGAGACCCAGTACTTC.

The V call is TRBV15, the J call TRBJ1-1; TRBD1 is a possible D gene (5 bases). The germline gives CDR1 LNHNV, CDR2 YYDKDF (reference sequence). The CDR3 contains 17 residues. V lost 0 bases, J lost 4 bases, and 18 bases lay in between. DNA of the CDR3: TGTGCCACCAGCAGAGATCCGCCCGGGGGGGTAGGCACTGAAGCTTTCTTT. This encodes CATSRDPPGGVGTEAFF.

The chain couples TRBV28 to TRBJ2-7; 10 bases map to TRBD1. The germline CDR1 and CDR2 sequences are MDHEN and SYDVKM. The CDR3 totals 12 residues. V was clipped by 5 bases and J by 11 bases; unmatched bases: 6. CDR3 amino acids: CASSRQGASEYF. The CDR3 coding sequence is TGTGCCAGCAGTCGACAGGGGGCTTCGGAGTACTTC. The full variable domain, completed using reference TRBV28 and TRBJ2-7, is DVKVTQSSRYLVKRTGEKVFLECVQDMDHENMFWYRQDPGLGLRLIYFSYDVKMKEKGDIPEGYSVSREKKERFSLILESASTNQTSMYLCASSRQGASEYFGPGTRLTVT.

The genes are TRBV28 and TRBJ1-5; the D is unclear. Trimming removed 3 bases at V and 6 bases at J, with 6 bases between. CDR3 size: 12 residues. Germline V CDR1 and CDR2: MDHEN, SYDVKM. Here the CDR3 DNA reads TGTGCCAGCAGTTTGCGGGTTCAGCCCCAGCATTTT. Protein product: CASSLRVQPQHF.

The chain combines TRBV5-1 with TRBJ2-1; 9 bases are shared with TRBD2. V lost 4 bases, J lost 6 bases, and 2 bases stayed unmatched. The CDR3 has 13 amino acids. Germline CDR1 is SGHRS and CDR2 is YFSETQ. The DNA of the CDR3 is TGCGCCAGCAGCGAGCGGGAGGTCAATGAGCAGTTCTTC. Amino acid sequence: CASSEREVNEQFF.

CDR3 region: CASGTSGADTQYF. In DNA, the CDR3 is TGCGCCAGCGGGACTAGCGGGGCAGATACGCAGTATTTT. This chain joins TRBV5-1 and TRBJ2-3; 13 bases match TRBD2. The CDR3 length is 13 residues. Germline V gene sequence: CDR1 SGHRS, CDR2 YFSETQ. Trimming cost V 7 bases and J 4 bases; bases outside gene matches: 0.

This chain uses TRBV11-2 with TRBJ2-7; D ambiguous. Germline V gene sequence: CDR1 SGHAT, CDR2 FQNNGV. The CDR3 runs 11 residues. V lost 4 bases to trimming and J lost 6 bases, with 7 bases between them. The CDR3 sequence is CASSSPSEQYF. CDR3 coding DNA: TGTGCCAGCAGCTCCCCGTCCGAGCAGTACTTC.